One sample yielded the 20 T cell receptor beta chains listed below, sequenced in a study of Ad26.COV2.S vaccination and SARS-CoV-2 variants. The method was immunoSEQ multiplex PCR; TCRdb's version includes in-frame clones alone and lacks a portion of them. The table has about 450,000 clones, roughly 89% seen once. Specified treatment: about 20 received Ad26.COV2.S at low or high dose, single or two shots; about 5 received placebo; per-sample allocation not given. Repertoires come from day 63 after the first vaccine or placebo injection. The source material was peripheral blood, sampled in a trial of Ad26.COV2.S vaccine versus placebo. Receptors were obtained from a person between 18 and 59 years old who received the Ad26.COV2.S COVID-19 vaccine or a placebo.

The V and J genes are TRBV11-3 and TRBJ2-1; perhaps D is TRBD1 or TRBD2 (5 bases each). The CDR3 spans 20 residues. V lost 1 base, J lost 3 bases, and 25 bases lay in between. CDR1 SGHNT and CDR2 YENEEA come from the germline V gene. The CDR3 DNA sequence: TGTGCCAGCAGCTTAGCTCCGCTGGGGCTAGCCCCTACTCTCTACAATGAGCAGTTCTTC. It translates to CASSLAPLGLAPTLYNEQFF.

This chain joins TRBV2 and TRBJ2-7; TRBD1 agrees at 8 bases. Unmatched junction bases numbered 11, after V lost 6 bases and J lost 4 bases. The CDR3 runs 15 residues. Germline lookup yields CDR1 SNHLY and CDR2 FYNNEI. The CDR3 sequence: CASSPGQAGIYEQYF. CDR3 DNA sequence: TGTGCCAGCAGCCCGGGACAGGCCGGAATATACGAGCAGTACTTC.

The count of this clone is one. Other nucleotide sequences from this sample produce the same CDR3. The chain uses TRBV29-1 and TRBJ1-1, with D hard to call. Germline V gene sequence: CDR1 SQVTM, CDR2 ANQGSEA. The CDR3 totals 10 residues. V lost 4 bases and J lost 4, with 4 bases in between. CDR3 coding DNA: TGCAGCGTTGGCGGCACTGAAGCTTTCTTT. It codes for CSVGGTEAFF.

The chain has TRBV5-1 and TRBJ2-5; TRBD1 matches 9 bases. The germline V gene encodes CDR1 SGHRS and CDR2 YFSETQ. The V gene end was trimmed by 4 bases and the J gene end by 5 bases; junction bases not matched to a gene: 6. The CDR3 is made up of 14 amino acids. CDR3 in DNA: TGCGCCAGCAGCGAGCTGGGACAGGGTGAGACCCAGTACTTC. It specifies CASSELGQGETQYF.

The chain is built from TRBV7-3 and TRBJ2-3; tentative D call: TRBD1 (5 bases). The CDR3 loop spans 12 amino acids. The V end was cut by 5 bases, the J end by 5 bases, with 8 bases between. Looked up from germline, CDR1 is SGHTA and CDR2 is FQGTGA. CDR3 amino acids: CASSPTGDTQYF. The CDR3 region has the DNA TGTGCCAGCAGCCCCACAGGAGATACGCAGTATTTT.

A single count supports this clone. Here the CDR3 DNA reads TGTGCCAGCAGCATCGGTTGGGGCCTTACGCAGTATTTT. Translating it yields CASSIGWGLTQYF. The chain joins TRBV6-2 or TRBV6-3 to TRBJ2-3; TRBD1 might be the D (5 bases). The CDR3 totals 13 residues. Between the trimmed V and J ends, which lost 6 bases and 8 bases, there was a span of 15 bases. Per the germline V gene, CDR1 is MNHEY and CDR2 is SVGEGT.

This sequence joins TRBV9 and TRBJ2-2; D remains ambiguous. Trimming removed 0 bases at V and 0 bases at J, with 12 bases between. Germline CDR1 is SGDLS and CDR2 is YYNGEE. This CDR3 is 17 amino acids long. The CDR3 is CASSVAGDIANTGELFF. The CDR3, as DNA: TGTGCCAGCAGCGTAGCCGGTGACATAGCGAACACCGGGGAGCTGTTTTTT.

Of note for this clone: One junction end disagrees with the germline gene, perhaps due to a read error. CDR3 in amino acids: CASREVGGPQHF. The CDR3 nucleotides are TGTGCCAGCAGAGAAGTGGGGGGGCCCCAGCATTTT. The V gene is TRBV6-1, the J gene TRBJ1-5, with a weak D call TRBD1 (5 bases). The CDR3 sequence is 12 residues long. Germline CDR1 MNHNS, CDR2 SASEGT.

The chain uses TRBV11-3 and TRBJ1-1, with 9 bases aligning to TRBD1. This CDR3 contains 14 residues. With 5 bases clipped from V and 3 bases from J, the junction kept 4 bases outside the gene matches. Per the germline V gene, CDR1 is SGHNT and CDR2 is YENEEA. DNA for the CDR3: TGTGCCAGCAGCACACAGGGGGCTTACACTGAAGCTTTCTTT. This translates into CASSTQGAYTEAFF.

This rearrangement joins TRBV5-1 to TRBJ2-5, with D possibly being TRBD1 (7 bases). The ends were cut back, 3 bases at V and 5 bases at J, with 14 bases in the middle. CDR1 and CDR2 from the germline V gene are SGHRS and YFSETQ. CDR3 size: 14 residues. The CDR3 here is CASSSSGGSETQYF. CDR3 in DNA: TGCGCCAGCAGCTCCTCAGGGGGGAGCGAGACCCAGTACTTC.

This chain uses TRBV10-1 with TRBJ2-1, with 8 bases matching TRBD1. The germline V gene encodes CDR1 WNHNN and CDR2 SYGVQD (reference sequence). The CDR3 is 19 residues long. V lost 0 bases and J lost 6; bases outside the gene matches: 16. CDR3 coding DNA: TGCGCCAGCAGTGAGTCCCGTTCGACAGGGGCATCAGGGGGCAATGAGCAGTTCTTC. It translates to CASSESRSTGASGGNEQFF.

The V call is TRBV12-3 or TRBV12-4, the J call TRBJ1-2; D unclear. Between the trimmed V and J ends, which lost 6 bases and 4 bases, there was a span of 12 bases. The CDR3 is 13 residues long. The CDR3 DNA sequence: TGTGCCAGCAGCCCCACTTCAGGCTATGGCTACACCTTC. Encoded protein: CASSPTSGYGYTF.

The chain employs TRBV19 and TRBJ1-1, with D uncertain. This CDR3 is built from 13 residues. The V gene's germline CDR1 is LNHDA and CDR2 SQIVND (reference sequence). V was pared by 5 bases and J by 5 bases, with 12 bases between. The CDR3: CASSRGTKTEAFF. For the CDR3, the DNA is TGTGCCAGTAGTCGGGGAACGAAGACTGAAGCTTTCTTT.

The J gene is TRBJ2-1, the V gene TRBV11-1; D gene unclear. V shed 5 bases and J shed 4 bases, with 12 bases lying between them. CDR1 SGHAT and CDR2 FQDESV come from the germline V gene (reference sequence). The CDR3 sequence is 14 residues long. CDR3 sequence (DNA): TGTGCCAGCAGCCGATGGACGGCTTACAATGAGCAGTTCTTC. Translated: CASSRWTAYNEQFF.

The rearrangement uses TRBV4-3 and TRBJ2-1; the match to TRBD2 covers 10 bases. CDR3 length: 16 residues. V dropped 1 base and J dropped 5; count of bases not matched to a gene: 5. Germline V CDR1 and CDR2: LGHNA, YSLEER. The CDR3 sequence is CASSQAELAGNNEQFF. CDR3 bases: TGCGCCAGCAGCCAAGCGGAACTAGCGGGAAACAATGAGCAGTTCTTC.

This chain uses TRBV4-3 with TRBJ1-1; maybe TRBD1 (6 bases). The CDR3 length is 16 residues. Germline CDR1 is LGHNA and CDR2 is YSLEER. The V gene lost 4 bases and the J gene lost 0 bases, with 15 bases spanning the gap. The DNA for the CDR3 is TGCGCCAGCAGCCGGGTTTCCGGGACACTGAACACTGAAGCTTTCTTT. It translates to CASSRVSGTLNTEAFF.

The chain employs TRBV5-6 and TRBJ1-6; unclear D gene. Looked up from germline, CDR1 is SGHDT and CDR2 is YYEEEE. V was clipped by 0 bases and J by 6 bases, with 4 bases between them. There are 13 residues in the CDR3. The CDR3 is CASSLVGNSPLHF. In DNA, the CDR3 is TGTGCCAGCAGCTTGGTAGGTAATTCACCCCTCCACTTT.

The genes are TRBV13 and TRBJ2-7; maybe TRBD1 (5 bases). The ends were cut back, 5 bases at V and 1 base at J, with 12 bases in the middle. The CDR3 covers 14 residues. Germline CDR1 PRHDT, CDR2 FYEKMQ (reference sequence). As DNA, the CDR3 is TGTGCCAGCAGCGACCGACAGAAGTCCTACGAGCAGTACGTC. This sequence encodes CASSDRQKSYEQYV.

The chain has TRBV5-5 and TRBJ2-1; TRBD1 matches 9 bases. Germline V CDR1 and CDR2: SGHKS, YYEKEE (reference sequence). After removal of 4 bases from V and 4 bases from J, the junction contained 6 bases not matched to a gene. The CDR3 totals 15 residues. Here the CDR3 reads CASSGGTGQYNEQFF. The CDR3 coding sequence is TGTGCCAGCAGCGGCGGGACAGGGCAATACAATGAGCAGTTCTTC.

The rearrangement uses TRBV3-1 (or the pseudogene TRBV3-2) and TRBJ1-5; D is perhaps TRBD1 (6 bases). V shed 5 bases and J shed 0 bases, with 23 bases lying between them. CDR1 is LGHDT and CDR2 is YNNKEL in the germline V gene (reference sequence). The CDR3 consists of 19 residues. The CDR3 spells CASSRTGTRRTNSNQPQHF. The DNA for the CDR3 is TGTGCCAGCAGCAGAACCGGGACAAGGAGAACCAATAGCAATCAGCCCCAGCATTTT.